The 18 T cell receptor beta chains below come from one sample, sequenced in a study of shared clonotypes between healthy human individuals. The naive CD8 population came from CD45RO-negative cells selected for CCR7, without terminally differentiated effector memory CD45RA+ cells. Here immunoSEQ multiplex PCR was the method, and the copy in TCRdb shows in-frame clones only, minus some. The sample has about 2.1 million clones; roughly 93% are singletons. Sequenced sample: naive CD8+ T cells from PBMCs. These receptor sequences come from a man aged 18-30 years in good health. Some clones in this sample may be carry-over from other donors' samples.

The CDR3 nucleotides read TGTGCCAGCAGCGTAGGAGAGGCCCTCACCTACGAGCAGTACTTC. This translates into CASSVGEALTYEQYF. V gene TRBV9 combines with J gene TRBJ2-7; D is undetermined. The germline V and J ends were trimmed by 0 bases and 2 bases, with 12 bases remaining between them. This CDR3 spans 15 amino acids. CDR1 is SGDLS, CDR2 YYNGEE, per germline.

The V and J genes are TRBV7-9 and TRBJ1-4; a possible D gene is TRBD1 (6 bases). This CDR3 is built from 15 residues. Germline CDR1 is SEHNR and CDR2 is FQNEAQ (reference sequence). Deletions cut 4 bases from V and 6 bases from J, with 15 bases between. The CDR3 bases are TGTGCCAGCAGCTCAAACAGGGCGGCAGATGAAAAACTGTTTTTT. It encodes CASSSNRAADEKLFF.

Notes on this clone: At the DNA level, this CDR3 is encoded by other sequences in the same sample as well. The chain links TRBV27 to TRBJ2-7, with 7 positions matching TRBD1. Germline CDR1 reads MNHEY; CDR2 reads SMNVEV (reference sequence). The CDR3 has 16 amino acids. The J segment lost 1 base and the V segment lost 0 bases, leaving 6 bases of the junction unmatched. The CDR3 DNA sequence: TGTGCCAGCAGTTTATCGAGAGGGACAGTTTCCTACGAGCAGTACTTC. It specifies CASSLSRGTVSYEQYF.

The chain uses TRBV19 and TRBJ1-3; weak D call: TRBD1 (5 bases). The V gene lost 8 bases and the J gene lost 4 bases, with 9 bases spanning the gap. This CDR3 is built from 12 residues. The V gene's germline CDR1 is LNHDA and CDR2 SQIVND (reference sequence). The CDR3 protein is CASDWGGNTIYF. The CDR3 nucleotides read TGTGCCAGTGACTGGGGCGGAAACACCATATATTTT.

This sequence joins TRBV6-1 and TRBJ1-1; the D is unclear. The CDR3 length is 15 residues. Per the germline V gene, CDR1 is MNHNS and CDR2 is SASEGT. Trimming pared 6 bases from V and 1 base from J, leaving 15 bases between. The CDR3 spells CASRKGGWENTEAFF. Written as DNA, the CDR3 is TGTGCCAGCAGGAAGGGAGGGTGGGAGAACACTGAAGCTTTCTTT.

This chain links TRBV28 with TRBJ2-7; 10 nucleotides align to TRBD1. The V and J ends lost 5 bases and 2 bases, in that order; junction bases with no gene match: 18. The CDR3 runs to 19 residues. Looked up from germline, CDR1 is MDHEN and CDR2 is SYDVKM. This CDR3 reads CASSTPGTGDKTEPYEQYF. CDR3 DNA: TGTGCCAGCAGTACCCCCGGGACAGGGGATAAGACGGAGCCCTACGAGCAGTACTTC.

The chain carries TRBV4-3 and TRBJ2-1; tentative D call: TRBD2 (6 bases). V was pared by 6 bases and J by 0 bases, with 24 bases between. The CDR3 sequence is 19 residues long. Looked up from germline, CDR1 is LGHNA and CDR2 is YSLEER. For the CDR3, the DNA is TGCGCCAGCAGACCATCGGGGACTCATATCCAAAGCTCCTACAATGAGCAGTTCTTC. Its protein is CASRPSGTHIQSSYNEQFF.

The chain is built from TRBV7-8 and TRBJ2-3; 14 bases agree with TRBD2. V lost 3 bases and J lost 6; bases outside the gene matches: 5. The germline V gene encodes CDR1 SGHVS and CDR2 FQNEAQ. This CDR3 comprises 16 residues. Here the CDR3 DNA reads TGTGCCAGCAGCTTTGGACTAGCGGGAGGCTTTGATACGCAGTATTTT. Encoded protein: CASSFGLAGGFDTQYF.

The chain links TRBV7-8 to TRBJ2-1; weak D call: TRBD2 (6 bases). Trimming took 5 bases from V and 5 from J, leaving 19 bases between them. Germline V gene data show CDR1 as SGHVS and CDR2 as FQNEAQ. This CDR3 spans 16 amino acids. In DNA, the CDR3 is TGTGCCAGCAGCGACTCCCGGGACTGGGAACACAATGAGCAGTTCTTC. It codes for CASSDSRDWEHNEQFF.

The chain employs TRBV14 and TRBJ1-2; D remains ambiguous. CDR1 is SGHDN, CDR2 FVKESK, per germline. This CDR3 has 13 amino acids. The V and J ends lost 1 base and 4 bases respectively, with 7 bases between them. CDR3 sequence (DNA): TGTGCCAGCAGCCAAGGTAGTAGCTATGGCTACACCTTC. Protein: CASSQGSSYGYTF. The variable domain in full, with the rest retrieved from reference TRBV14 and TRBJ1-2, is EAGVTQFPSHSVIEKGQTVTLRCDPISGHDNLYWYRRVMGKEIKFLLHFVKESKQDESGMPNNRFLAERTGGTYSTLKVQPAELEDSGVYFCASSQGSSYGYTFGSGTRLTVV.

CDR3 nucleotides: TGCGCCAGCAGCTTCTCAGATAACACTGAAGCTTTCTTT. Translated, it gives CASSFSDNTEAFF. The chain combines TRBV5-1 with TRBJ1-1; D not certain. The CDR3 consists of 13 residues. Deletions cut 2 bases from V and 2 bases from J, with 7 bases between. CDR1 SGHRS and CDR2 YFSETQ come from the germline V gene.

This chain uses TRBV4-3 with TRBJ2-7; D is possibly TRBD1 or TRBD2 (5 bases each). V shed 2 bases and J shed 6 bases, with 14 bases lying between them. The CDR3 totals 14 residues. The germline V gene encodes CDR1 LGHNA and CDR2 YSLEER. As DNA, the CDR3 is TGCGCCAGCAGCCAAAATAGGGACCGGGGCGAGCAGTACTTC. As protein: CASSQNRDRGEQYF.

This clone was counted a single time. The chain has TRBV7-9 and TRBJ2-3; D is undetermined. V lost 4 bases and J 4 bases, leaving 18 bases between the germline ends. The CDR3 runs to 16 residues. Germline CDR1 and CDR2: SEHNR and FQNEAQ (reference sequence). CDR3 DNA sequence: TGTGCCAGCAGCTCCGGCGTTGGGTCCGCTCCAGATACGCAGTATTTT. This gives the protein CASSSGVGSAPDTQYF. Full variable domain (outside the CDR3, taken from reference TRBV7-9 and TRBJ2-3): DTGVSQNPRHKITKRGQNVTFRCDPISEHNRLYWYRQTLGQGPEFLTYFQNEAQLEKSRLLSDRFSAERPKGSFSTLEIQRTEQGDSAMYLCASSSGVGSAPDTQYFGPGTRLTVL.

J is TRBJ1-2 and V is TRBV13, with 9 bases identical to TRBD1. The J segment lost 4 bases and the V segment lost 5 bases, leaving 5 bases of the junction unmatched. Germline-derived CDR1 and CDR2 are PRHDT and FYEKMQ (reference sequence). The CDR3 extends over 14 amino acids. The CDR3 reads CASSPDRGPYGYTF. The CDR3 DNA follows: TGTGCCAGCAGCCCGGACAGGGGCCCCTATGGCTACACCTTC.

The rearrangement joins TRBV27 to TRBJ2-5, with 7 bases lining up with TRBD1. The CDR3 runs to 16 residues. CDR1 is MNHEY, CDR2 SMNVEV, per germline (reference sequence). V was clipped by 5 bases and J by 5 bases; unmatched bases: 14. CDR3 sequence (DNA): TGTGCCAGCAGTCCCTCGATGGGACAGAGAGGGGAGACCCAGTACTTC. This translates into CASSPSMGQRGETQYF.

This clone was seen once. This specimen includes other DNA sequences encoding the same CDR3. The V call is TRBV27, the J call TRBJ1-3, with D unclear. Between the trimmed V and J ends, which lost 2 bases and 0 bases, there was a span of 8 bases. This CDR3 contains 15 residues. Germline V gene sequence: CDR1 MNHEY, CDR2 SMNVEV (reference sequence). The CDR3 region is CASSLNRGSGNTIYF. CDR3 in DNA: TGTGCCAGCAGTTTAAACCGGGGCTCTGGAAACACCATATATTTT.

The V and J genes are TRBV28 and TRBJ2-3; 9 bases line up with TRBD2. The V segment lost 4 bases and the J segment 6 bases; nucleotides outside the gene matches: 14. The CDR3 extends over 17 amino acids. The germline CDR1 and CDR2 sequences are MDHEN and SYDVKM. As DNA, the CDR3 is TGTGCCAGCAGTTACCCCCGAGGGCGGGAGGGCCTTGATACGCAGTATTTT. It encodes CASSYPRGREGLDTQYF. The complete variable domain, with remaining parts taken from reference TRBV28 and TRBJ2-3, reads DVKVTQSSRYLVKRTGEKVFLECVQDMDHENMFWYRQDPGLGLRLIYFSYDVKMKEKGDIPEGYSVSREKKERFSLILESASTNQTSMYLCASSYPRGREGLDTQYFGPGTRLTVL.

V usage is TRBV7-3 and J usage is TRBJ2-7; possible D gene TRBD1, 5 bases. The CDR3 is made up of 13 amino acids. V was clipped by 3 bases and J by 1 base, with 7 bases between them. Per the germline V gene, CDR1 is SGHTA and CDR2 is FQGTGA. The CDR3 sequence: CASSFGHSYEQYF. CDR3 in DNA: TGTGCCAGCAGCTTCGGACATTCCTACGAGCAGTACTTC.